This paragraph reports one TCR beta chain. V was clipped by 2 bases and J by 1 base, with 15 bases between them. Germline lookup yields CDR1 MNHNS and CDR2 SASEGT. This CDR3 is built from 17 residues. This record comes from a study of blood T cell repertoires in COVID-19. The table came from immunoSEQ multiplex PCR; TCRdb's copy has only in-frame clones and leaves some out. The table lists 17,000 or so clones, roughly four fifths of them singletons, with over 11% in the top ten. The receptor's source is a middle-aged man with active or convalescent COVID-19. V and J are TRBV6-1 and TRBJ2-4; possible D gene TRBD1, 6 bases. The sequenced material came from peripheral blood. CDR3 DNA: TGTGCCAGCAGTGAAACGTGGGGGCGCGGGGCCAAAAACATTCAGTACTTC. Translation: CASSETWGRGAKNIQYF.